Sequencing of this T cell receptor (beta chain) was carried out in a study of blood T cell repertoires in COVID-19. On the study more broadly: Nucleic acid was either cDNA or gDNA, and it came from T cells, B-cell-depleted T cells, or PBMCs.

Authors' analysis steps: By means of reference gene primer amplification, nucleated cell counts were estimated. Generated by immunoSEQ multiplex PCR, the TCRdb table keeps only in-frame clones and is missing some. That table furnishes V, J and clone size, whereas the DNA furnished D and trimming. The sample has around 250,000 clones; around four fifths are singletons. J lost 4 bases, V lost 5 bases, and 5 bases had no gene match. Germline V gene data show CDR1 as KGHSH and CDR2 as LQKENI. The CDR3 totals 15 residues. The J gene is TRBJ2-3, the V gene TRBV18, with 11 bases lining up with TRBD1. What was sequenced was peripheral blood. This TCR was recovered from a man younger than 45 who had recovered from COVID-19. Here the CDR3 reads CASSAGQGGADTQYF. The CDR3 DNA sequence: TGTGCCAGCTCAGCGGGACAGGGGGGCGCAGATACGCAGTATTTT.